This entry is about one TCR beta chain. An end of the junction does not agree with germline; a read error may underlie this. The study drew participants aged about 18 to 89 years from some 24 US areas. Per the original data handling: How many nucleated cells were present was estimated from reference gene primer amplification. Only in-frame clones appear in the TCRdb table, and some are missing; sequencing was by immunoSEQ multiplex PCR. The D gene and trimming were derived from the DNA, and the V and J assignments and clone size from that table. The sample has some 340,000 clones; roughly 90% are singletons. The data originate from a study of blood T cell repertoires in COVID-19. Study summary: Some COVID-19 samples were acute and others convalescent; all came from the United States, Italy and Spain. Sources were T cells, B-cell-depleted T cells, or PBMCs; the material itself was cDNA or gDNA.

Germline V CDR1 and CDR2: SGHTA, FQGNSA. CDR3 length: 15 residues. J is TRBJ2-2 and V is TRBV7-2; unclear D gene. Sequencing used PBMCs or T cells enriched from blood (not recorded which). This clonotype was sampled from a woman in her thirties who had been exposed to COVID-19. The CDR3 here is CASSLVQMNNGELFF. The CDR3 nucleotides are TGTGCCAGCAGCTTAGTTCAGATGAACAACGGGGAGCTGTTTTTT. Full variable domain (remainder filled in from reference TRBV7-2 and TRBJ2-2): GAGVSQSPSNKVTEKGKDVELRCDPISGHTALYWYRQSLGQGLEFLIYFQGNSAPDKSGLPSDRFSAERTGGSVSTLTIQRTQQEDSAVYLCASSLVQMNNGELFFGEGSRLTVL.